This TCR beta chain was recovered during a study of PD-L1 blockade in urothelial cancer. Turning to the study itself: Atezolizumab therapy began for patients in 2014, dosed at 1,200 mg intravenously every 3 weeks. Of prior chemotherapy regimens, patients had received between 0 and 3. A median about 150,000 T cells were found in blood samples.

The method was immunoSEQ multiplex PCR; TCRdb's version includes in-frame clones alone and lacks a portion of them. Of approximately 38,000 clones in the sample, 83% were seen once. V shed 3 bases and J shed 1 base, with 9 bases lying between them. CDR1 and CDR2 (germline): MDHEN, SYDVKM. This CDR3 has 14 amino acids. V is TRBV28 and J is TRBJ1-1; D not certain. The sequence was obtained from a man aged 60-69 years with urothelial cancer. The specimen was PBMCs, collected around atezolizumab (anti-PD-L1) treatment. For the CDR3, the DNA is TGTGCCAGCAGTTTGACCAGGTGGAACACTGAAGCTTTCTTT. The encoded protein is CASSLTRWNTEAFF. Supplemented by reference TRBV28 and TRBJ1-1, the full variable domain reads DVKVTQSSRYLVKRTGEKVFLECVQDMDHENMFWYRQDPGLGLRLIYFSYDVKMKEKGDIPEGYSVSREKKERFSLILESASTNQTSMYLCASSLTRWNTEAFFGQGTRLTVV.